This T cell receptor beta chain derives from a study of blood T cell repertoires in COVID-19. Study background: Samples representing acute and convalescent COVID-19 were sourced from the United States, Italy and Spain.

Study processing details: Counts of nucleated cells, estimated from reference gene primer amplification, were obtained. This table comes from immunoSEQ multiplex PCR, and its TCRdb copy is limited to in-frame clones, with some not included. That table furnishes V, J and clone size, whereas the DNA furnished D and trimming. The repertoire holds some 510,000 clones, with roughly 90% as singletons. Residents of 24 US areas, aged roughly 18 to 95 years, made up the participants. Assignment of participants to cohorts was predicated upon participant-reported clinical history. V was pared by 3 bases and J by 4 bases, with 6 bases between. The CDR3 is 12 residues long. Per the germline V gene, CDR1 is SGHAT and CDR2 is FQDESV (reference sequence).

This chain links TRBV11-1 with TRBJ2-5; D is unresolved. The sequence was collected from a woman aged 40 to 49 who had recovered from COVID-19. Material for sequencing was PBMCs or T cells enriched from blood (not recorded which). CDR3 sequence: CASSFWLETQYF. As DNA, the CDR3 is TGTGCCAGCAGCTTCTGGCTAGAGACCCAGTACTTC. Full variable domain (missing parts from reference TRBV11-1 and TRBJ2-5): EAEVAQSPRYKITEKSQAVAFWCDPISGHATLYWYRQILGQGPELLVQFQDESVVDDSQLPKDRFSAERLKGVDSTLKIQPAELGDSAMYLCASSFWLETQYFGPGTRLLVL.